One and the same sample provided the 28 T cell receptor beta chains below, sequenced in a study of T cell changes during pregnancy in multiple sclerosis (dated by TCRdb to the late 2010s). The library came from the immunoSEQ multiplex PCR assay. TCRdb stores this immuneACCESS table with in-frame sequences only. Part of the clones is absent; in the studies checked, under half of the shortfall reflects unresolved V genes, and no reason is known for the rest. The sample records tens of thousands of clones, approximately 89% of which are singletons. Less than 8% of the sample lies in the top ten. The sample in question was CD8+ T cells from peripheral blood mononuclear cells, obtained after pregnancy. These receptor sequences come from a female donor with multiple sclerosis, enrolled in a pregnancy study.

The chain uses TRBV11-2 and TRBJ2-2; D possibly corresponds to TRBD1 (5 bases). Germline CDR1 reads SGHAT; CDR2 reads FQNNGV. The CDR3 runs 15 residues. Trimming removed 8 bases from V and 3 bases from J, with 16 bases in between. CDR3 sequence: CASRPLGAYTGELFF. The CDR3 DNA sequence: TGTGCCAGCCGACCGTTAGGGGCGTACACCGGGGAGCTGTTTTTT.

The chain couples TRBV27 to TRBJ1-2; D may be TRBD1 (6 bases). Germline values: CDR1 MNHEY, CDR2 SMNVEV (reference sequence). Trimming removed 2 bases at V and 4 bases at J, with 14 bases between. The CDR3 is made up of 15 amino acids. CDR3 in DNA: TGTGCCAGCAGTTTACGGGGGGCGTTTGGCTATGGCTACACCTTC. Amino acid sequence: CASSLRGAFGYGYTF.

J is TRBJ1-5 and V is TRBV6-1; the D is unclear. Germline assignment: CDR1 MNHNS and CDR2 SASEGT. Trimming removed 3 bases at V and 0 bases at J, with 9 bases between. The CDR3 has 15 residues. CDR3 coding DNA: TGTGCCAGCAGTGACAGTTTTAATAGCAATCAGCCCCAGCATTTT. It specifies CASSDSFNSNQPQHF.

This clone turned up a few times. V is TRBV6-4 and J is TRBJ2-3; 8 bases align to TRBD1. Germline V gene lookup returns CDR1 MRHNA and CDR2 SNTAGT. CDR3 length: 14 amino acids. The trim removed 3 bases at V and 4 bases at J, leaving 3 bases unmatched. The CDR3 nucleotides read TGTGCCAGCAGTGAGACAGGGGAATCAGATACGCAGTATTTT. This sequence encodes CASSETGESDTQYF.

The chain links TRBV9 to TRBJ2-5, with 7 bases fitting TRBD1. V lost 0 bases to trimming and J lost 0 bases; unmatched junction nucleotides: 2. CDR3 size: 15 residues. The V gene's germline CDR1 is SGDLS and CDR2 YYNGEE. The CDR3 is CASSVAGQNQETQYF. CDR3 coding DNA: TGTGCCAGCAGCGTAGCGGGACAGAACCAAGAGACCCAGTACTTC.

Written as DNA, the CDR3 is TGCAGCGGGAGGGGTCTAGCGCCTACTTTTGAGACCCAGTACTTC. Translation: CSGRGLAPTFETQYF. The V and J genes are TRBV29-1 and TRBJ2-5, with D possibly TRBD2 on 6 matching bases. Germline V lookup: CDR1 SQVTM, CDR2 ANQGSEA. The CDR3 runs to 15 residues. Deletions cut 7 bases from V and 5 bases from J, with 23 bases between.

The chain employs TRBV6-1 and TRBJ2-3; a possible D gene is TRBD2 (5 bases). This CDR3 contains 12 residues. V gave up 7 bases and J gave up 2 bases, with 7 bases separating them. Germline CDR1 and CDR2: MNHNS and SASEGT. CDR3 protein: CASTEVTDTQYF. The CDR3 DNA follows: TGTGCCAGCACGGAGGTCACAGATACGCAGTATTTT.

This clone was detected only a few times. The rearrangement joins TRBV7-9 to TRBJ2-7; 14 nucleotides agree with TRBD2. The germline V gene has CDR1 SEHNR and CDR2 FQNEAQ (reference sequence). The length of the CDR3 is 15 residues. The junction had 5 bases not matched to a gene; V was cut back by 5 bases and J by 5 bases. The CDR3 nucleotides are TGTGCCAGCAGCCAAGGGACTAGCGGGAGTGACGAGCAGTACTTC. Amino acid sequence: CASSQGTSGSDEQYF.

In nucleotides, the CDR3 is TGTGCCACCAGCAGAGACAGGGGGGTCACCGGGGAGCTGTTTTTT. The encoded protein is CATSRDRGVTGELFF. The chain is built from TRBV15 and TRBJ2-2; maybe TRBD1 (7 bases). The germline gives CDR1 LNHNV, CDR2 YYDKDF (reference sequence). Trimming took off 0 bases at V and 4 bases at J, with 9 bases between the two ends. The CDR3 is 15 residues long.

The chain carries TRBV29-1 and TRBJ1-1; no firm D call. Germline values: CDR1 SQVTM, CDR2 ANQGSEA. The CDR3 contains 15 residues. Trimming left V 3 bases short and J 0 bases short, with 14 bases between. The CDR3, as DNA: TGCAGCGTTGAGTTCCCAGCTACTATGAACACTGAAGCTTTCTTT. Protein product: CSVEFPATMNTEAFF.

This chain links TRBV6-5 with TRBJ1-4, with D perhaps TRBD1 (5 bases). Looked up from germline, CDR1 is MNHEY and CDR2 is SVGAGI. V was clipped by 0 bases and J by 10 bases, with 9 bases between them. The CDR3 runs 13 residues. CDR3 in DNA: TGTGCCAGCAGTTACTCGAGCGGGGGAAAACTGTTTTTT. Translated, it gives CASSYSSGGKLFF.

This clone appeared once. The chain recombines TRBV6-1 with TRBJ2-3; perhaps TRBD2 as D (7 bases). The CDR3 loop spans 14 amino acids. Germline-derived CDR1 and CDR2 are MNHNS and SASEGT. The germline V and J ends were trimmed by 2 bases and 5 bases, with 11 bases remaining between them. CDR3 sequence reads: CASSEWGGEDTQYF. In DNA form, the CDR3 reads TGTGCCAGCAGTGAATGGGGGGGCGAAGATACGCAGTATTTT.

The chain has TRBV2 and TRBJ2-7, with D possibly being TRBD2 (7 bases). The length of the CDR3 is 12 residues. Trimming shortened V by 9 bases and J by 3 bases, and 12 bases separated the two germline ends. Per germline, CDR1 SNHLY and CDR2 FYNNEI. The CDR3 region has the DNA TGTGCCAGTGGGGAGGGGGTCTACGAGCAGTACTTC. The encoded protein is CASGEGVYEQYF.

This chain links TRBV11-2 with TRBJ2-7; D possibly corresponds to TRBD2 (5 bases). The V gene lost 5 bases and the J gene lost 5 bases, with 19 bases spanning the gap. This CDR3 has 15 residues. From germline, CDR1 is SGHAT and CDR2 FQNNGV. CDR3 loop: CASSAGLYLPNEQYF. The CDR3 region has the DNA TGTGCCAGCAGCGCAGGACTCTATCTCCCTAACGAGCAGTACTTC.

The V and J genes are TRBV29-1 and TRBJ2-1; no clear D. With 0 bases removed from V and 6 bases from J, the gap between germline ends came to 12 bases. This CDR3 contains 14 residues. Per the germline V gene, CDR1 is SQVTM and CDR2 is ANQGSEA. The CDR3 DNA reads TGCAGCGTTGAAGATATCGACACAGCCAATGAGCAGTTCTTC. Its protein is CSVEDIDTANEQFF.

The chain employs TRBV27 and TRBJ2-3; no firm D call. The CDR3 consists of 15 residues. The V end lost 4 bases, the J end lost 2 bases, and 13 bases lay between the germline ends. Germline CDR1 and CDR2: MNHEY and SMNVEV (reference sequence). DNA for the CDR3: TGTGCCAGCAGTTGGTCGGCGGAACTCACAGATACGCAGTATTTT. This translates into CASSWSAELTDTQYF.

V is TRBV12-5 and J is TRBJ1-2; D is possibly TRBD1 (5 bases). The CDR3 runs 14 residues. V shed 3 bases and J shed 2 bases, with 10 bases lying between them. Germline loops: CDR1 LGHNT, CDR2 FRNRAP. Here the CDR3 DNA reads TGTGCTAGTGGTTTTGGGGGGACCAACTATGGCTACACCTTC. It is translated as CASGFGGTNYGYTF.

This CDR3 reads CASSFRTVDEQYF. Written as DNA, the CDR3 is TGTGCCAGCAGCTTCCGGACAGTTGACGAGCAGTACTTC. The genes are TRBV13 and TRBJ2-7; possibly TRBD1 for D (6 bases). Germline CDR1 PRHDT, CDR2 FYEKMQ (reference sequence). V was shortened by 3 bases and J by 5 bases, with 11 bases between the two germline ends. This CDR3 spans 13 amino acids.

The V and J genes are TRBV15 and TRBJ2-7, with TRBD1 identical over 10 bases. The CDR3 sequence is 18 residues long. CDR1 is LNHNV and CDR2 is YYDKDF in the germline V gene (reference sequence). After removal of 0 bases from V and 2 bases from J, the junction contained 10 bases not matched to a gene. The chain's CDR3 is CATSREGPGQGRPYEQYF. CDR3 DNA sequence: TGTGCCACCAGCAGAGAGGGACCGGGACAGGGGCGCCCCTACGAGCAGTACTTC.

CDR3 in DNA: TGTGCCAGCGTTTCTATGTCCGGGGAGCTGTTTTTT. Its protein is CASVSMSGELFF. This chain connects TRBV6-6 to TRBJ2-2; no clear D gene. Looked up from germline, CDR1 is MNHNY and CDR2 is SVGAGI (reference sequence). This CDR3 is built from 12 residues. V lost 8 bases, J lost 6 bases, and 10 bases lay in between.

This chain joins TRBV5-1 and TRBJ1-1, with 9 bases matching TRBD1. After removal of 4 bases from V and 1 base from J, the junction contained 5 bases not matched to a gene. Germline-derived CDR1 and CDR2 are SGHRS and YFSETQ. The CDR3 contains 15 residues. This CDR3 is CASSPRTGENTEAFF. CDR3 DNA sequence: TGCGCCAGCAGCCCCCGGACAGGGGAGAACACTGAAGCTTTCTTT.

The rearrangement links TRBV27 to TRBJ2-2; 16 bases are shared with TRBD2. The V gene's germline CDR1 is MNHEY and CDR2 SMNVEV (reference sequence). CDR3 length equals 18 residues. After removal of 5 bases from V and 5 bases from J, the junction contained 8 bases not matched to a gene. The CDR3 protein is CASSPGLAGGSATGELFF. DNA for the CDR3: TGTGCCAGCAGTCCGGGACTAGCGGGAGGGTCAGCTACCGGGGAGCTGTTTTTT.

The chain has TRBV19 and TRBJ1-1, with D tentatively TRBD1 (5 bases). CDR3 size: 13 residues. CDR1 is LNHDA and CDR2 is SQIVND in the germline V gene (reference sequence). V was pared by 10 bases and J by 2 bases, with 14 bases between. CDR3 protein: CATDTGGNTEAFF. The CDR3 nucleotides are TGTGCCACCGATACGGGGGGAAACACTGAAGCTTTCTTT.

This clone occurred once. The chain joins TRBV9 to TRBJ2-2; tentative D call: TRBD2 (5 bases). V was trimmed by 0 bases and J by 5 bases, leaving 8 bases between them. The CDR3 contains 14 residues. Germline V lookup: CDR1 SGDLS, CDR2 YYNGEE. As DNA, the CDR3 is TGTGCCAGCAGCGTAGACTCGGGAACCGGGGAGCTGTTTTTT. It is translated as CASSVDSGTGELFF.

The chain has TRBV27 and TRBJ1-5; 7 nucleotides line up with TRBD1. The junction had 8 bases not matched to a gene; V was cut back by 5 bases and J by 4 bases. This CDR3 has 15 amino acids. Looked up from germline, CDR1 is MNHEY and CDR2 is SMNVEV (reference sequence). The DNA for the CDR3 is TGTGCCAGCAGTCCCCGACAGGGCCCTAATCAGCCCCAGCATTTT. This translates into CASSPRQGPNQPQHF.

V is TRBV29-1 and J is TRBJ2-5; possible D gene TRBD2, 6 bases. Trimming took 8 bases from V and 1 from J, leaving 11 bases between them. Germline assignment: CDR1 SQVTM and CDR2 ANQGSEA. There are 12 residues in the CDR3. CDR3 sequence (DNA): TGCAGCCCCGAGGGACTCCAAGAGACCCAGTACTTC. This sequence encodes CSPEGLQETQYF.

The chain links TRBV28 to TRBJ1-4, with unresolved D. Per germline, CDR1 MDHEN and CDR2 SYDVKM. The V end lost 5 bases, the J end lost 7 bases, and 14 bases lay between the germline ends. CDR3 length: 14 residues. The CDR3 sequence: CASSLTLESEKLFF. CDR3 nucleotide sequence: TGTGCCAGCAGTCTGACTCTCGAGTCTGAAAAACTGTTTTTT.

The V gene is TRBV7-6, the J gene TRBJ2-1, with 7 bases matching TRBD2. CDR1 and CDR2 (germline): SGHVS, FNYEAQ. The CDR3 contains 14 residues. Trimming cost V 0 bases and J 5 bases; bases outside gene matches: 1. The CDR3 loop reads CASSLAGGDNEQFF. In DNA form, the CDR3 reads TGTGCCAGCAGCTTAGCGGGAGGGGACAATGAGCAGTTCTTC.